This entry concerns a single T cell receptor (beta chain). What this receptor recognizes is not known. The sample holds no much larger clone one base away, and base qualities are not on file. TCRbeta CDR3 regions were amplified from genomic DNA by means of the immunoSEQ Assay, a bias-controlled multiplex PCR. In the original analysis: The number of nucleated cells in each sample was estimated from the amplification of reference gene primers within the assay. To quantify the absolute abundance of each unique TCRbeta CDR3 rearrangement, sequence reads were collapsed and filtered. For each sample, productive Simpson clonality was calculated as the square root of Simpson's diversity index across productive rearrangements. As stored in TCRdb, this immuneACCESS dataset retains in-frame rearrangements with V and J assigned. A fraction of the clones does not appear; measured against another copy, unresolved V genes explain less than half of the discrepancy, and the remainder lacks a known reason. That table is the source of V, J and clone size, and D and trimming were worked out from the DNA. The sample table records 97,000 or so clones; around 84% of these occur just once. The ten largest clones add up to 4.5% of the sample.

The V end gives up 1 base and the J end 1 base, leaving 6 bases in the junction not matched to a gene. The cysteine opens and the phenylalanine closes a CDR3 of 17 amino acids. The only DNA kept is the CDR3, 51 bases in frame from the first base. From the germline V gene, CDR1 is LGHNA and CDR2 is YNFKEQ. The data derive from a study of blood T cell repertoires in COVID-19 (dated by TCRdb to 2020 to 2021). The study in broad terms: Collaborator samples came from the United States, Italy and Spain and covered acute and convalescent phases of COVID-19. The prospective study material was composed of cDNA or gDNA derived from T cells, B-cell-depleted T cells, or PBMCs. The dataset comprised deeply sampled blood TCRbeta repertoires from subjects exposed to, actively infected with, or recovered from COVID-19. The repertoires were made available in a free public database intended to serve as a resource for research on the immune response to SARS-CoV-2. The samples were drawn from two sources: the first 160 participants of the ongoing ImmuneRACE study, and over 1,000 subjects contributed by 6 global collaborators. The sample metadata nearly always contained a de-identified subject ID, COVID-19 status, age in years and sex. HLA class I and class II types, where available, came from metadata supplied by the sample provider rather than from assay-based typing.

Each collaborating institution followed its own protocols to collect whole blood in K2EDTA tubes. Collaborator samples were shipped for TCRbeta analysis as frozen whole blood, isolated PBMCs, or DNA extracted from either sample type. Overall study outcomes, separate from this receptor: The amount of clinical and demographic metadata varied by source and participant and was provided uncurated.

This TCR came from a human donor in a cohort sampled during active COVID-19. In this chain, TRBV4-2 is recombined with TRBJ1-4, and TRBD1 matches 7 of the central bases. The sequenced sample was peripheral blood. CDR3 loop: CASSQGSQGVTNEKLFF. The DNA reads TGTGCCAGCAGCCAAGGTTCGCAGGGGGTAACTAATGAAAAACTGTTTTTT.